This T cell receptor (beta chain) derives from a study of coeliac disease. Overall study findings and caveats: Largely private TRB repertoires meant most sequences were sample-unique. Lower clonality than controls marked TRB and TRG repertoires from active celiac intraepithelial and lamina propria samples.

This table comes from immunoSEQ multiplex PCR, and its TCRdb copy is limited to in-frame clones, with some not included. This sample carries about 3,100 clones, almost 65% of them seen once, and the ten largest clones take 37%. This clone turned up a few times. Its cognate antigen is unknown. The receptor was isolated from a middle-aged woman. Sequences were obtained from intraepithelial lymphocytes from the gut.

The CDR3 loop is CASSYSDMNTGELFF. The CDR3 DNA reads TGTGCCAGCAGTTACTCGGACATGAACACCGGGGAGCTGTTTTTT. This chain joins TRBV6-5 and TRBJ2-2, with a weak D call TRBD1 (5 bases). CDR3 length: 15 amino acids. Germline assignment: CDR1 MNHEY and CDR2 SVGAGI. The V and J ends lost 0 bases and 1 base respectively, with 6 bases between them.